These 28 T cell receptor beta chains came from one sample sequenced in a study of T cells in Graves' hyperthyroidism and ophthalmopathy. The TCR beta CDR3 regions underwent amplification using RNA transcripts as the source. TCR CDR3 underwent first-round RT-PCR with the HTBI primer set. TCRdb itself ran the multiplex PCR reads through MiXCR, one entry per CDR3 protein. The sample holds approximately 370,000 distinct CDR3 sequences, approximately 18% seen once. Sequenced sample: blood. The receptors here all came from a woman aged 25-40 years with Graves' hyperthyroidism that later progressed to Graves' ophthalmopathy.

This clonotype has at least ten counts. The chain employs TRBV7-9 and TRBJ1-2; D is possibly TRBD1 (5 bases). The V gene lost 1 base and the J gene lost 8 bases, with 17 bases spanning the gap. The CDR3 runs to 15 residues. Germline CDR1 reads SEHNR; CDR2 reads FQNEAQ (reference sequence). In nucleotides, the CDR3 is TGTGCCAGCAGCTTAGAAGGGGCAGGGAGTTACGGCTACACCTTC. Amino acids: CASSLEGAGSYGYTF.

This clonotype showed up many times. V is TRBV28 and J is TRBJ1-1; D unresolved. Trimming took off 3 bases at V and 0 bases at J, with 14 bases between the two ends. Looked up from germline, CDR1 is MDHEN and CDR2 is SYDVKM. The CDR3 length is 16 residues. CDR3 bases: TGTGCCAGCAGTTTGGTAAGGGCGTACGTGAACACTGAAGCTTTCTTT. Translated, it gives CASSLVRAYVNTEAFF.

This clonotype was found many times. The CDR3 sequence is CASSEIPALLLLYGYTF. The CDR3 DNA follows: TGTGCCAGCAGTGAAATACCTGCCCTACTGCTCCTCTATGGCTACACCTTC. The V call is TRBV2, the J call TRBJ1-2; D is unresolved. The CDR3 runs 17 residues. V dropped 2 bases and J dropped 4 bases, with 20 bases sitting between them. The V gene's germline CDR1 is SNHLY and CDR2 FYNNEI.

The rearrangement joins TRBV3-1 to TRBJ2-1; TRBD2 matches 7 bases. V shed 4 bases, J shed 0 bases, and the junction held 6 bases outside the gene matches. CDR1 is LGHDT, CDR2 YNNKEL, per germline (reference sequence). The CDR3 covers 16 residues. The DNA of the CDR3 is TGTGCCAGCAGCCCCGATAGCGGGTCCTCCTACAATGAGCAGTTCTTC. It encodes CASSPDSGSSYNEQFF.

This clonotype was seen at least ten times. CDR3 DNA sequence: TGTGCCAGCTCACCAGAAGGCGGAGAAGCCTATGGCTACACCTTC. It specifies CASSPEGGEAYGYTF. The rearrangement links TRBV18 to TRBJ1-2; D is ambiguous. Germline V CDR1 and CDR2: KGHSH, LQKENI. Trimming removed 2 bases at V and 4 bases at J, with 14 bases between. The CDR3 is 15 amino acids.

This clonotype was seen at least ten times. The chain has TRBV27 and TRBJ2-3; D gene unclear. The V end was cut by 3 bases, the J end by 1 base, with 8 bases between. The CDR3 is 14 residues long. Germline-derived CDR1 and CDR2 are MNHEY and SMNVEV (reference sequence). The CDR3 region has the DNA TGTGCCAGCAGTTTTGACTGGCGCACAGATACGCAGTATTTT. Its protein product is CASSFDWRTDTQYF.

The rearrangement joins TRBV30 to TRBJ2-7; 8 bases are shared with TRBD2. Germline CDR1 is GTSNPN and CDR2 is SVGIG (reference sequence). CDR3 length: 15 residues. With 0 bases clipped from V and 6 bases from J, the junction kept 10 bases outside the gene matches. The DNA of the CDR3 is TGTGCCTGGAGTGTCGGAATAGCGGGGAGCGCCGAGCAGTACTTC. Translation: CAWSVGIAGSAEQYF.

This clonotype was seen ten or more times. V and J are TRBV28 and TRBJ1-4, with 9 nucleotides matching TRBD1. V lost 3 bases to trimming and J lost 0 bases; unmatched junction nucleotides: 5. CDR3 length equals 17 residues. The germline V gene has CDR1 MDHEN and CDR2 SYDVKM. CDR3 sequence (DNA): TGTGCCAGCAGTTTGAGGGACAGGGCAGCAACTAATGAAAAACTGTTTTTT. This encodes CASSLRDRAATNEKLFF.

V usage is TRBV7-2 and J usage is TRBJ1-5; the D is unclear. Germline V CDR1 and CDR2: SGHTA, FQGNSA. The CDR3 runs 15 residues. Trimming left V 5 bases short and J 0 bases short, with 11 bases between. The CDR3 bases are TGTGCCAGCAGCCGGCTAACGGGTAGCAATCAGCCCCAGCATTTT. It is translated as CASSRLTGSNQPQHF.

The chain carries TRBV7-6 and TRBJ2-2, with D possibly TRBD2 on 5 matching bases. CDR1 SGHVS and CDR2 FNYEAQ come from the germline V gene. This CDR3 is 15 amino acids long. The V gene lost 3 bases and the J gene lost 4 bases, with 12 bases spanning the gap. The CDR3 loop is CASSLGSGVTGELFF. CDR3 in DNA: TGTGCCAGCAGCTTGGGATCCGGGGTCACCGGGGAGCTGTTTTTT.

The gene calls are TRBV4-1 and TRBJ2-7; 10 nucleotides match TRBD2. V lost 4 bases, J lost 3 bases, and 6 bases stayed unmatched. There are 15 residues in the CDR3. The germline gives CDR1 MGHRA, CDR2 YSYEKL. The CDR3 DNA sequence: TGCGCCAGCAGCCGAGTGCTAGCGGGGGTCTACGAGCAGTACTTC. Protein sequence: CASSRVLAGVYEQYF.

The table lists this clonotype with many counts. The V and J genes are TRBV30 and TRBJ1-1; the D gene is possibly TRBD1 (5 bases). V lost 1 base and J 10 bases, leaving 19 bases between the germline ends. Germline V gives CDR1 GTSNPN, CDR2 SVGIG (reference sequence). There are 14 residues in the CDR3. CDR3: CAWSDRGWGERAFF. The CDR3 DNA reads TGTGCCTGGAGTGATCGGGGGTGGGGTGAACGAGCTTTCTTT.

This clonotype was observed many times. CDR3 in amino acids: CASSETGIDQPQHF. DNA of the CDR3: TGTGCCAGCAGTGAGACAGGGATCGATCAGCCCCAGCATTTT. V and J are TRBV6-1 and TRBJ1-5; TRBD1 matches 7 bases. J lost 5 bases, V lost 3 bases, and 4 bases had no gene match. The CDR3 is made up of 14 amino acids. Germline V gene lookup returns CDR1 MNHNS and CDR2 SASEGT.

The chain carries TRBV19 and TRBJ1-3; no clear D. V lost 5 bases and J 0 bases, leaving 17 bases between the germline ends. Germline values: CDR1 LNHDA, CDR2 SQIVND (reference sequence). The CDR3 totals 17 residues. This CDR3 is CASSPLDGYISGNTIYF. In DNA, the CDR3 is TGTGCCAGTAGTCCCCTGGACGGTTATATCTCTGGAAACACCATATATTTT.

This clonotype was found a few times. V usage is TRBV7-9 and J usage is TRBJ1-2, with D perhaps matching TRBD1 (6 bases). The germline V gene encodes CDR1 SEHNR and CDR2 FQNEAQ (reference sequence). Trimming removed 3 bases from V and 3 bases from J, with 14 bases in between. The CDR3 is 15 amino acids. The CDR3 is CASSFDDRTDYGYTF. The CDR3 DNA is TGTGCCAGCAGCTTCGATGACAGGACCGACTATGGCTACACCTTC.

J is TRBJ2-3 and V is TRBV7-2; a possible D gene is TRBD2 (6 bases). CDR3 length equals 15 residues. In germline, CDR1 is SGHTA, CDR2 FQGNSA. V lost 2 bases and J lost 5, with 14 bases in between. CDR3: CASSLSLGGLDTQYF. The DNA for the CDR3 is TGTGCCAGCAGCTTATCCCTGGGGGGTTTAGATACGCAGTATTTT. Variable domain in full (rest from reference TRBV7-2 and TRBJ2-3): GAGVSQSPSNKVTEKGKDVELRCDPISGHTALYWYRQSLGQGLEFLIYFQGNSAPDKSGLPSDRFSAERTGGSVSTLTIQRTQQEDSAVYLCASSLSLGGLDTQYFGPGTRLTVL.

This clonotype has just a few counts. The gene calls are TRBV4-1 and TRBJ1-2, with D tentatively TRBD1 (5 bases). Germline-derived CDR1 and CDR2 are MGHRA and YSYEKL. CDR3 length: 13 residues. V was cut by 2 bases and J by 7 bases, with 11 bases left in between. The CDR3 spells CASSQRAGFGYTF. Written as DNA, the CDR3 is TGCGCCAGCAGCCAACGGGCAGGGTTTGGCTACACCTTC.

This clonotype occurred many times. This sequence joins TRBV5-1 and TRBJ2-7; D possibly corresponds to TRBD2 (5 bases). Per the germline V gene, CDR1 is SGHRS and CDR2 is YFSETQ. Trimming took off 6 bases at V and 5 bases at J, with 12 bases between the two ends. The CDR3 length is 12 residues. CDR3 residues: CASNFAGDEQYF. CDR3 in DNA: TGCGCCAGCAATTTTGCCGGGGACGAGCAGTACTTC. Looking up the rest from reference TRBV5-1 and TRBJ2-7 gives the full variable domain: KAGVTQTPRYLIKTRGQQVTLSCSPISGHRSVSWYQQTPGQGLQFLFEYFSETQRNKGNFPGRFSGRQFSNSRSEMNVSTLELGDSALYLCASNFAGDEQYFGPGTRLTVT.

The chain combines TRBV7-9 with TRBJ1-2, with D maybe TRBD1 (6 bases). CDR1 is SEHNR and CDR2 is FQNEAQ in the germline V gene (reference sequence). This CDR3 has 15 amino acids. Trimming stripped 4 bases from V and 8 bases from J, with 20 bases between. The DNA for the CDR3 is TGTGCCAGCAGCTCTGGACAGTGGGAAAAGTACGGCTACACCTTC. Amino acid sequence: CASSSGQWEKYGYTF. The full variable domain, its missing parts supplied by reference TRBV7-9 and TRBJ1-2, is DTGVSQNPRHKITKRGQNVTFRCDPISEHNRLYWYRQTLGQGPEFLTYFQNEAQLEKSRLLSDRFSAERPKGSFSTLEIQRTEQGDSAMYLCASSSGQWEKYGYTFGSGTRLTVV.

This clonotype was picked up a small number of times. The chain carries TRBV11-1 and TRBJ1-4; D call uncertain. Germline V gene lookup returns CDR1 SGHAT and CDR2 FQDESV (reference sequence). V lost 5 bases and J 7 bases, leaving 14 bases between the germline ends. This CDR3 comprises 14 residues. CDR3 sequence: CASSRDLRGEKLFF. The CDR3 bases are TGTGCCAGCAGCCGAGACTTACGGGGTGAAAAACTGTTTTTT.

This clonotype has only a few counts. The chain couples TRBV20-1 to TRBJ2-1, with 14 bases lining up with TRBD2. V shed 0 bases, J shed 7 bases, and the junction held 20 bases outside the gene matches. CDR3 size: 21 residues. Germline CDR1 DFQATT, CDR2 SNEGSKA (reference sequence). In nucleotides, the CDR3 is TGCAGTGCTAGAGATAGCAGCGCGAGAGGACTAGCGGGGGGCAATGGGAATGAGCAGTTCTTC. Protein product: CSARDSSARGLAGGNGNEQFF.

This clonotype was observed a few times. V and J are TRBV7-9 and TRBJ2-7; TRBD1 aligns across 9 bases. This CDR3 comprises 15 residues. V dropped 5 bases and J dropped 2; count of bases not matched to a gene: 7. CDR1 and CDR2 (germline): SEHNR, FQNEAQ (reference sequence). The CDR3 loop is CASSPRDRAPYEQYF. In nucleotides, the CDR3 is TGTGCCAGCAGCCCACGGGACAGGGCCCCCTACGAGCAGTACTTC.

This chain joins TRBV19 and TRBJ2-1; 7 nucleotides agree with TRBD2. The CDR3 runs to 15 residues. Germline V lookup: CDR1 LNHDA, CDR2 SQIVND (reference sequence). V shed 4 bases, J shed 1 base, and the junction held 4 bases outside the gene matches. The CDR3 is CASSTSGNSYNEQFF. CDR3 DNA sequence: TGTGCCAGTAGTACTAGCGGCAATTCCTACAATGAGCAGTTCTTC.

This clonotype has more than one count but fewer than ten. The CDR3 DNA sequence: TGTGCCAGCAGCGTAGGAACGGTTGGGACAGTTTATACCTCTGGGGCCAACGTCCTGACTTTC. It is translated as CASSVGTVGTVYTSGANVLTF. The V call is TRBV9, the J call TRBJ2-6; 7 bases align to TRBD1. Trimming removed 0 bases from V and 0 bases from J; junction bases left unmatched: 15. The CDR3 is 21 residues long. Germline values: CDR1 SGDLS, CDR2 YYNGEE.

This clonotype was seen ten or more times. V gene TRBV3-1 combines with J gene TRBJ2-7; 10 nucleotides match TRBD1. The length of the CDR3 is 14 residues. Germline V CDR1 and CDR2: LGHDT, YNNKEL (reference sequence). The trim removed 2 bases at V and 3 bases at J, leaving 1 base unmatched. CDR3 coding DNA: TGTGCCAGCAGCCAACGGACAGGGGGCTACGAGCAGTACTTC. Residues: CASSQRTGGYEQYF.

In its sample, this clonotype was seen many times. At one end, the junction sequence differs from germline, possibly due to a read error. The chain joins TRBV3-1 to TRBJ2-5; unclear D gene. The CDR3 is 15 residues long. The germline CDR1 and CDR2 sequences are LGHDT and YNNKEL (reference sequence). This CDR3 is CASSQEGRSQETQYF. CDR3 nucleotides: TGTGCCAGCAGTCAAGAAGGTCGCTCTCAAGAGACCCAGTACTTC.

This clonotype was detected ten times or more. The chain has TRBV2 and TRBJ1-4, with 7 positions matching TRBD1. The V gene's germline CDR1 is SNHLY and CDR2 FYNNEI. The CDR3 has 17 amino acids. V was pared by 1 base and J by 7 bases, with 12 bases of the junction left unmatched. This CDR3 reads CASSEEGAAGRGEKLFF. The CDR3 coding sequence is TGTGCCAGCAGTGAAGAGGGGGCTGCAGGGAGGGGTGAAAAACTGTTTTTT.

The CDR3 nucleotides read TGTGCCAGCAGCCAGCGGGCATCGGCTGGAAACACCATATATTTT. This gives the protein CASSQRASAGNTIYF. The chain is built from TRBV3-1 and TRBJ1-3; no definite D call. V dropped 3 bases and J dropped 2 bases, with 11 bases sitting between them. Germline-derived CDR1 and CDR2 are LGHDT and YNNKEL (reference sequence). This CDR3 has 15 residues.